This entry lists 6 T cell receptor beta chains sequenced from one sample in a study of CD8+CD57+ T cells in acquired aplastic anemia. TCR beta VDJ and CDR3 profiling used genomic DNA as template. A single record per CDR3 protein comes from TCRdb applying MiXCR to the reads. The sample lists 400,000 to 500,000 distinct CDR3 sequences, around 72% occurring once. What was sequenced was sorted CD4+, CD8+, or CD8+CD57+ T cells (not recorded which) from PBMCs. Receptors were obtained from a human donor in good health, serving as a control.

Notes on this clonotype: It is likely a read error, because the conserved phenylalanine at the end of the CDR3 is missing. The J gene is TRBJ1-6, the V gene TRBV7-4; D ambiguous. The germline V gene has CDR1 SGHVT and CDR2 SQSDAQ. This CDR3 is built from 12 residues. Trimming pared 6 bases from V and 13 bases from J, leaving 13 bases between. CDR3 DNA: TGTGCCAGCAGTCCTGCCATTACCCCCCTCCACGTG. It yields the protein CASSPAITPLHV.

This chain connects TRBV10-3 to TRBJ2-1; 7 nucleotides line up with TRBD1. V lost 2 bases to trimming and J lost 12 bases; unmatched junction nucleotides: 10. Germline V lookup: CDR1 ENHRY, CDR2 SYGVKD. There are 14 residues in the CDR3. CDR3 sequence: CAISEGAGGDTQFF. DNA of the CDR3: TGTGCCATCAGTGAGGGGGCAGGGGGAGATACGCAGTTCTTC.

This clonotype appeared many times. V and J are TRBV7-2 and TRBJ1-1, with D possibly being TRBD1 (6 bases). This CDR3 is 14 amino acids long. V dropped 1 base and J dropped 7 bases, with 13 bases sitting between them. Germline CDR1 SGHTA, CDR2 FQGNSA. CDR3: CASSLVRTAFEAFF. The CDR3 DNA reads TGTGCCAGCAGCTTAGTGCGGACAGCGTTTGAAGCTTTCTTT.

The chain employs TRBV24-1 and TRBJ1-2; the D is unclear. This CDR3 has 13 residues. Germline-derived CDR1 and CDR2 are KGHDR and SFDVKD. Between the trimmed V and J ends, which lost 4 bases and 7 bases, there was a span of 12 bases. CDR3 DNA: TGTGCCACCAGTGACGGCGGGCCATCTGGCTACACCTTC. It is translated as CATSDGGPSGYTF.

This clonotype has only one observation. The chain uses TRBV11-2 and TRBJ2-3; TRBD1 matches 8 bases. The CDR3 totals 18 residues. From germline, CDR1 is SGHAT and CDR2 FQNNGV. The junction had 15 bases not matched to a gene; V was cut back by 5 bases and J by 2 bases. CDR3 nucleotides: TGTGCCAGCAGCCTACGGACAGGGTGGGAGATCCTCACAGATACGCAGTATTTT. Translation gives CASSLRTGWEILTDTQYF.

At least ten counts were recorded for this clonotype. This chain links TRBV16 with TRBJ2-1; a weak D match, TRBD1 (6 bases). Germline-derived CDR1 and CDR2 are KGHSY and FQNENV. The CDR3 spans 14 residues. The germline V and J ends were trimmed by 0 bases and 6 bases, with 9 bases remaining between them. CDR3 DNA sequence: TGTGCCAGCAGCCAATCGGACAGACCCAATGAGCAGTTCTTC. It encodes CASSQSDRPNEQFF.